The present T cell receptor beta chain was sequenced within a study of OX40 agonist ivuxolimab in advanced cancers. As for the study in general: The study reported partial responses in three patients: one hepatocellular carcinoma, two cutaneous melanoma.

CDR1 and CDR2 (germline): SGDLS, YYNGEE. V was cut by 3 bases and J by 3 bases, with 10 bases left in between. The CDR3 totals 14 residues. Details on this clone: Its antigen is still unknown.

Clones were sequenced by immunoSEQ multiplex PCR, and TCRdb holds only the in-frame ones, with some missing. The top ten clones hold roughly 9.8% of a sample with tens of thousands of clones, roughly 94% of them seen once. Whole-study findings and limits: At 0.1 to 3.0 mg/kg, CD4+ and CD8+ blood T cells expanded clonally by week 6. Compared with others, partial responders at 0.1-3.0 mg/kg displayed clonal expansion among the lowest. CD8+ T cells (on average) carried more expanded clones than CD4+ T cells.

This receptor was identified in an adult with an advanced solid tumor such as melanoma, head and neck, liver or kidney cancer. The sample consisted of CD4+ or CD8+ T cells sorted from blood, taken in a trial of the OX40 agonist ivuxolimab. The chain couples TRBV9 to TRBJ2-1; D gene uncertain. The CDR3: CASSEGEYYNEQFF. Written as DNA, the CDR3 is TGTGCCAGCAGCGAGGGCGAATACTACAATGAGCAGTTCTTC.